One sample yielded the 6 T cell receptor beta chains listed below, sequenced in a study of T cell responses to AZD1222 COVID-19 vaccine. Profiling relied on immunoSEQ multiplex PCR, and the TCRdb table lists in-frame clones only, not all of them. This table has 100,000 to 150,000 clones, just over 85% appearing once. Sequences were derived from peripheral blood, sampled on day 0 of AZD1222 vaccination. These receptors came from an adult in good health.

This clone came up a few times. This rearrangement joins TRBV7-2 to TRBJ1-6, with D maybe TRBD1 (5 bases). This CDR3 comprises 17 residues. V dropped 5 bases and J dropped 1 base, with 15 bases sitting between them. CDR1 is SGHTA and CDR2 is FQGNSA in the germline V gene. In DNA form, the CDR3 reads TGTGCCAGCAGCCTCTCGTGGGGCAGGTCCTATAATTCACCCCTCCACTTT. The encoded protein is CASSLSWGRSYNSPLHF. Supplemented by reference TRBV7-2 and TRBJ1-6, the full variable domain reads GAGVSQSPSNKVTEKGKDVELRCDPISGHTALYWYRQSLGQGLEFLIYFQGNSAPDKSGLPSDRFSAERTGGSVSTLTIQRTQQEDSAVYLCASSLSWGRSYNSPLHFGNGTRLTVT.

The chain carries TRBV6-4 and TRBJ1-4; no definite D call. CDR3 length: 15 residues. Germline loops: CDR1 MRHNA, CDR2 SNTAGT. V was clipped by 7 bases and J by 4 bases, with 16 bases between them. CDR3 sequence reads: CASTITGPFNEKLFF. CDR3 bases: TGTGCCAGCACCATCACTGGGCCCTTTAATGAAAAACTGTTTTTT.

V gene TRBV13 combines with J gene TRBJ1-2, with D maybe TRBD1 (5 bases). The CDR3 runs 14 residues. The ends were cut back, 3 bases at V and 2 bases at J, with 10 bases in the middle. Germline CDR1 reads PRHDT; CDR2 reads FYEKMQ (reference sequence). In DNA, the CDR3 is TGTGCCAGCAGCTTGGTGGACATGAACTATGGCTACACCTTC. Its translation: CASSLVDMNYGYTF.

The CDR3 DNA is TGTGCCAGCAGTGGGGACAATGGGGATGAAAAACTGTTTTTT. Translated, it gives CASSGDNGDEKLFF. The V gene is TRBV28, the J gene TRBJ1-4, with D possibly matching TRBD1 (6 bases). The V end lost 5 bases, the J end lost 6 bases, and 13 bases lay between the germline ends. This CDR3 is built from 14 residues. The germline gives CDR1 MDHEN, CDR2 SYDVKM.

The chain couples TRBV18 to TRBJ2-5, with 7 bases aligning to TRBD1. The CDR3 totals 13 residues. Looked up from germline, CDR1 is KGHSH and CDR2 is LQKENI. The ends lost 4 bases at V and 2 bases at J; junction bases unmatched: 1. The CDR3 DNA reads TGTGCCAGCTCACGGGACAGACAAGAGACCCAGTACTTC. Encoded protein: CASSRDRQETQYF.

The chain recombines TRBV7-2 with TRBJ2-6; TRBD1 might be the D (8 bases). CDR3 length: 15 residues. The germline CDR1 and CDR2 sequences are SGHTA and FQGNSA. Trimming took 9 bases from V and 2 from J, leaving 14 bases between them. CDR3 DNA: TGTGCCAGGGGACTACAGGGGGCTGGGGCCAACGTCCTGACTTTC. It codes for CARGLQGAGANVLTF.